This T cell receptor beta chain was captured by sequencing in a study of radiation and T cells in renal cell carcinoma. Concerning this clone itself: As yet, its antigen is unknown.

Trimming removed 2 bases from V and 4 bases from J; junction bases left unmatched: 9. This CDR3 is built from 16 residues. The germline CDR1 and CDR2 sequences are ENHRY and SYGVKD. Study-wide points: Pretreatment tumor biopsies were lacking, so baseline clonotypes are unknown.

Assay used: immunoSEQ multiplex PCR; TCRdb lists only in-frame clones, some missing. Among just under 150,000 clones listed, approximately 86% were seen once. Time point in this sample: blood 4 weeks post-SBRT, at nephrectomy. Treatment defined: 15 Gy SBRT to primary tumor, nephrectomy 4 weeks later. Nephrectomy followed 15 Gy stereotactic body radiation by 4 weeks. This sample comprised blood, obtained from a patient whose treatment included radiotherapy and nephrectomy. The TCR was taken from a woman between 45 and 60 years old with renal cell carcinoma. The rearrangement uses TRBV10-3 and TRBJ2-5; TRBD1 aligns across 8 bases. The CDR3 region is CAISEKQGASGETQYF. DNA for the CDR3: TGTGCCATCAGTGAGAAGCAGGGGGCATCGGGAGAGACCCAGTACTTC.